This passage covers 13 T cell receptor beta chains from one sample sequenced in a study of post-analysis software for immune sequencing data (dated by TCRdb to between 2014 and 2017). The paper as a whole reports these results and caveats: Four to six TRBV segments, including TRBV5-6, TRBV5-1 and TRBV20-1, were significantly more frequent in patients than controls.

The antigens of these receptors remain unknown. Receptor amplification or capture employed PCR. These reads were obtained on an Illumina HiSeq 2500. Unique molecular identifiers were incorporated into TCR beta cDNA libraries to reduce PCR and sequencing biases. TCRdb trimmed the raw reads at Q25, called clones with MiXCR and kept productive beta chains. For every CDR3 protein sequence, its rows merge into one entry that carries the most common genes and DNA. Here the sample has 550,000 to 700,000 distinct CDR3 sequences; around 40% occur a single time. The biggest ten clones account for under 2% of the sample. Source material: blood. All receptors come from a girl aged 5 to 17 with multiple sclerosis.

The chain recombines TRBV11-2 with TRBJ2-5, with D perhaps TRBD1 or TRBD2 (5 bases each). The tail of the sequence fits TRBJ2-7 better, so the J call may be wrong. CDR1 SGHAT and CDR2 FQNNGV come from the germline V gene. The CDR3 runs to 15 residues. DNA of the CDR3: TGTGCCAGCAGCATCTCTCAGGGACCCGCCTACGAGCAGTACTTC. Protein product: CASSISQGPAYEQYF.

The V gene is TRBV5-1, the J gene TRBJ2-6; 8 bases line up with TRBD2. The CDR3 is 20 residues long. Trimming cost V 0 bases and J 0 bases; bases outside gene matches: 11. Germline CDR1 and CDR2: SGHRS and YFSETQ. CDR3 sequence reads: CASSLASRLAPTSGANVLTF. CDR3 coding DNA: TGCGCCAGCAGCTTGGCCTCTCGACTAGCGCCCACCTCTGGGGCCAACGTCCTGACTTTC.

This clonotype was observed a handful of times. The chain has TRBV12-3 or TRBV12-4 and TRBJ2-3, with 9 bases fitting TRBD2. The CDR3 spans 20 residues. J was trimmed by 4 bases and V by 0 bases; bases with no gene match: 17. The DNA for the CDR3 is TGTGCCAGCAGTTTAGCCAAACGCTCCCGGACGCGGGGGGGGGCAGATACGCAGTATTTT. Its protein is CASSLAKRSRTRGGADTQYF.

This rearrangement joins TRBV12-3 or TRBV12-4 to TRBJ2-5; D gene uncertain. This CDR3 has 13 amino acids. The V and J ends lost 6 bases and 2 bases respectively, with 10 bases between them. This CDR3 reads CASSSRAQETQYF. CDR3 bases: TGTGCCAGCAGCTCCCGAGCACAAGAGACCCAGTACTTC.

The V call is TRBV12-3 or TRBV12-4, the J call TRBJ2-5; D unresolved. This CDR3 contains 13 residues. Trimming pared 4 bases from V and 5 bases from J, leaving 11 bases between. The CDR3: CASSSPPRETQYF. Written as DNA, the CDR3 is TGTGCCAGCAGTTCCCCCCCCAGGGAGACCCAGTACTTC.

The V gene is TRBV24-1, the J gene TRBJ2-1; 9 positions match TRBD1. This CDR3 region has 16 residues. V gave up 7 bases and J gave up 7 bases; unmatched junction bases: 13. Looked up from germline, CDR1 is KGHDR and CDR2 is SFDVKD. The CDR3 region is CATSPGPGQGRNEQFF. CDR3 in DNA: TGTGCCACCAGCCCGGGCCCGGGACAGGGCAGGAATGAGCAGTTCTTC.

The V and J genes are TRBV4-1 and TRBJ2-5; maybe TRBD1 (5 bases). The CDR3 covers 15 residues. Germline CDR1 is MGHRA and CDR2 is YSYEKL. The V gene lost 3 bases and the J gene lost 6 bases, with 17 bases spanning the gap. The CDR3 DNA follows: TGCGCCAGCAGCCACGCAAGGGGTAGTCCTAAGACCCAGTACTTC. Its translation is CASSHARGSPKTQYF.

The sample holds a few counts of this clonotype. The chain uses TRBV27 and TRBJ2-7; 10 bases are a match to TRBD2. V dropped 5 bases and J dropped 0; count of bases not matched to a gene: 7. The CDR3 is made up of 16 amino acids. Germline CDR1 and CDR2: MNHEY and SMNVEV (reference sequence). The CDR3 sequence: CASSPRAGGLSYEQYF. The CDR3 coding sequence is TGTGCCAGCAGTCCCCGAGCGGGGGGGCTCTCCTACGAGCAGTACTTC.

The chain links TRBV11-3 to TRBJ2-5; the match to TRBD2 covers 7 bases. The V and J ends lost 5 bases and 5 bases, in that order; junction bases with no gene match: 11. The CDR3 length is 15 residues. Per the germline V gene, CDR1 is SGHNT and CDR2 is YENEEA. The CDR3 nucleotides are TGTGCCAGCAGCGGCCGGGACTACGATCGGGAGACCCAGTACTTC. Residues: CASSGRDYDRETQYF.

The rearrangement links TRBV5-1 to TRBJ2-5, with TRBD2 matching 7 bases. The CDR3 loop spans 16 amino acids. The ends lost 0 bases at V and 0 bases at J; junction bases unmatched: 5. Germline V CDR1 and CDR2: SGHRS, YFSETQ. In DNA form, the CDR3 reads TGCGCCAGCAGCTTGGCCCAGCGGGACCACCAAGAGACCCAGTACTTC. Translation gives CASSLAQRDHQETQYF.

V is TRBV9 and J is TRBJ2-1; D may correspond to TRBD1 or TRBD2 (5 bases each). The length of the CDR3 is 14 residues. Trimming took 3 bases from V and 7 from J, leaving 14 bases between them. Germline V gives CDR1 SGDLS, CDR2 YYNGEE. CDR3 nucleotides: TGTGCCAGCAGCGCTGTACTAGGGGTAAATGAGCAGTTCTTC. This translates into CASSAVLGVNEQFF.

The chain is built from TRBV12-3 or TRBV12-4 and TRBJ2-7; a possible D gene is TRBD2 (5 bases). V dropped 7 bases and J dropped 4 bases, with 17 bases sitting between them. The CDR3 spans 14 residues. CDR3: CASTSVEAGYEQYF. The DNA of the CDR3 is TGTGCCAGCACCTCAGTTGAGGCGGGTTACGAGCAGTACTTC.

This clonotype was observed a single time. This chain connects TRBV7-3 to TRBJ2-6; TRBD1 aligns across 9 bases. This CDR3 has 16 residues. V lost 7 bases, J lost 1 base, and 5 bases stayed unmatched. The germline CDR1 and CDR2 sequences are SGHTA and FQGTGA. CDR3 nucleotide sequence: TGTGCCAGCACGGAACAGGGGGCTTCTGGGGCCAACGTCCTGACTTTC. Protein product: CASTEQGASGANVLTF.